Below, one TCR beta chain is given with its context. Its antigen remains unidentified. As to time point: persistent/refractory GD, antithyroid drugs over 5 years with positive TRAb. RNA isolated from PBMCs was used to make the TCR library. Assembly of TCR beta libraries relied on iRepertoire HTBI primers together with Arm-PCR of CDR3 regions. TCRdb re-called the multiplex PCR reads with MiXCR, one entry per CDR3 protein. This sample carries under 450,000 distinct CDR3 sequences, about 20% of them seen once, and the ten largest clones take approximately 26%. The data are from a study of regulatory T cells in long-lasting Graves disease. The wider study: A definition of persistent Graves' disease required over 5 years of antithyroid drugs plus positive TSH receptor antibodies.

Germline V gene data show CDR1 as SNHLY and CDR2 as FYNNEI. This CDR3 region has 15 residues. V lost 5 bases to trimming and J lost 3 bases; unmatched junction nucleotides: 7. Study-wide points: Those with persistent Graves' had less TCR diversity than newly diagnosed patients. There was favoring of TRBV28, TRBJ1-2 and TRBJ2-5 in persistent disease. Not thyroid tissue but only peripheral blood was studied.

This sample comprised peripheral blood mononuclear cells (PBMCs), obtained when the disease was refractory, from a patient treated with antithyroid drugs. This clonotype was obtained from a female donor with Graves disease. The chain combines TRBV2 with TRBJ2-1; the match to TRBD1 covers 7 bases. In DNA form, the CDR3 reads TGTGCCAGCAGTCCACGACAGGGAAACTACAATGAGCAGTTCTTC. It is translated as CASSPRQGNYNEQFF.